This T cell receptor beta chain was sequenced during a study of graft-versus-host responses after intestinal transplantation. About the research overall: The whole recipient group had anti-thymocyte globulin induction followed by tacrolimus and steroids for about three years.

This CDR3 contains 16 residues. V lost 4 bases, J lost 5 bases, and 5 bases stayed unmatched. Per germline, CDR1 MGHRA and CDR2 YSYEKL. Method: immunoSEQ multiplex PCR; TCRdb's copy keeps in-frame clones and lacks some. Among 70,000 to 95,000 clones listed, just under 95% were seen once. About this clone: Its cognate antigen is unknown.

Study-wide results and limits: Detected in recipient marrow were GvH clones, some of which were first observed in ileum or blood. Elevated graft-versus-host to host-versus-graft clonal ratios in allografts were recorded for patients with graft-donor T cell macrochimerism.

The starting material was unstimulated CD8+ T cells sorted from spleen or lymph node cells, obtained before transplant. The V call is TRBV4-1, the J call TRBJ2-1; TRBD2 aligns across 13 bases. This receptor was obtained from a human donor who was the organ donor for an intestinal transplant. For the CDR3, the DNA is TGCGCCAGCAGCCCCCTGACTAGCGGGGGGCACAATGAGCAGTTCTTC. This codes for CASSPLTSGGHNEQFF.